The present T cell receptor beta chain was sequenced within a study of T cell responses to AZD1222 COVID-19 vaccine. Study in general: Second-dose intervals near 4 or 12 weeks were combined.

The study's findings and limits: CD4 TCRs associated with vaccination spanned spike, dominating at 160-218 and 743-854. All repertoire sampling was performed exclusively after the peak T cell response.

Assay used: immunoSEQ multiplex PCR; TCRdb lists only in-frame clones, some missing. The sample shows about 88,000 clones, around nine tenths of them seen only once. For this clone: Its antigen is not identified. A clone one base away is much larger, so this may be a read error.

V dropped 3 bases and J dropped 5 bases, with 5 bases sitting between them. CDR1 is SGHTA, CDR2 FQGNSA, per germline. This CDR3 comprises 12 residues. Sequenced here: peripheral blood, sampled on day 0 of AZD1222 vaccination. This clonotype was obtained from an adult in good health. This chain uses TRBV7-2 with TRBJ1-5, with no clear D. Here the CDR3 reads CASSLGYQPQHF. CDR3 bases: TGTGCCAGCAGCTTGGGGTATCAGCCCCAGCATTTT.